This TCR beta chain was captured in a study of patients and donors after allogeneic stem cell transplantation (TCRdb year 2020). For this clonotype: The antigen this receptor binds is unknown. No clone much larger than this one lies a single base away; base qualities are absent.

CDR1 and CDR2 (SNHLY, FYNNEI) derive from the germline V gene. Compared with germline, V lacks 6 bases and J lacks 2 bases; bases without a gene match: 4. The CDR3 runs 15 residues from the cysteine to the phenylalanine. Only CDR3 DNA remains: 45 bases, in frame from the first base. The library came from RT-PCR. The sequencer listed for this sample is NextSeq 550. The public reads were quality trimmed at Q25 with fastp and then assembled into clones with MiXCR by TCRdb, keeping productive beta chains. Rows merge per CDR3 protein into single entries with the most common DNA and genes. The table for this sample lists about a million distinct CDR3 sequences; roughly 18% of them were counted only once. Jointly, the top ten make up around 6% of the sample.

The V and J segments used are TRBV2 and TRBJ2-2; 9 nucleotides in the junction match TRBD2. The sequenced sample was blood, either unsorted or a sorted T cell fraction (not recorded which). The receptor was isolated from a human donor who was either an allogeneic HSCT recipient or a stem cell or donor lymphocyte infusion donor (not recorded which). It is not recorded whose cells these are; they may come from a transplant donor. The DNA sequence follows: TGTGCCAGCAGCGCGACTAGCGGAAACACCGGGGAGCTGTTTTTT. Translated, it reads CASSATSGNTGELFF.